In this sample, the clone carrying this T cell receptor (beta chain) turned up once. This record comes from a study of T cells in localized non-small cell lung cancer. Using immunoSEQ multiplex PCR, the repertoire was profiled, and TCRdb retains in-frame clones only, with some absent. This table has 35,000 or so clones, 87% appearing once. The sequence was obtained from a woman aged 40-70 years with stage I lung adenocarcinoma. The sequences come from peripheral blood, collected before any cancer treatment.

This CDR3 reads CASSLDGGTQYF. Here the CDR3 DNA reads TGTGCCAGCAGCTTGGACGGCGGTACGCAGTATTTT. The chain recombines TRBV5-8 with TRBJ2-3; no reliable D call. Germline V gene data show CDR1 as SGHTS and CDR2 as YDEGEE. Trimming took 0 bases from V and 8 from J, leaving 7 bases between them. This CDR3 has 12 residues.